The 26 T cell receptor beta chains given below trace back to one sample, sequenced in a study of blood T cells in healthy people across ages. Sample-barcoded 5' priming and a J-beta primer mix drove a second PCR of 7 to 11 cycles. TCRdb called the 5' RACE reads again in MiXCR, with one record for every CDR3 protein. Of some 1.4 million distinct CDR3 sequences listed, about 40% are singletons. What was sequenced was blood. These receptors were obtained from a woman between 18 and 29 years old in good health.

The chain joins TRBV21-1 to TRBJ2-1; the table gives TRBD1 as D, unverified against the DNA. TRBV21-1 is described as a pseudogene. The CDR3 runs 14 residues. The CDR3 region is CASSKRQGYNEQFF. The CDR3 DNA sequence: TGTGCCAGCAGCAAGCGACAGGGCTACAATGAGCAGTTCTTC.

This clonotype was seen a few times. The CDR3: CASSTGLNEKLFF. The CDR3 DNA sequence: TGTGCCAGCAGCACAGGACTCAATGAAAAACTGTTTTTT. This rearrangement joins TRBV9 to TRBJ1-4; maybe TRBD1 (5 bases). Germline CDR1 SGDLS, CDR2 YYNGEE. With 4 bases removed from V and 5 bases from J, the gap between germline ends came to 9 bases. This CDR3 region has 13 residues. Full variable domain (outside the CDR3, taken from reference TRBV9 and TRBJ1-4): DSGVTQTPKHLITATGQRVTLRCSPRSGDLSVYWYQQSLDQGLQFLIQYYNGEERAKGNILERFSAQQFPDLHSELNLSSLELGDSALYFCASSTGLNEKLFFGSGTQLSVL.

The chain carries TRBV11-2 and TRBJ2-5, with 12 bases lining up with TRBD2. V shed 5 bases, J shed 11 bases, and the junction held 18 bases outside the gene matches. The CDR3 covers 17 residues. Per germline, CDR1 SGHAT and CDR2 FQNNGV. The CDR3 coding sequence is TGTGCCAGCAGCCCTGATGCCGGACTAGCGGGAAACAATGAGCAGTACTTC. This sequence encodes CASSPDAGLAGNNEQYF.

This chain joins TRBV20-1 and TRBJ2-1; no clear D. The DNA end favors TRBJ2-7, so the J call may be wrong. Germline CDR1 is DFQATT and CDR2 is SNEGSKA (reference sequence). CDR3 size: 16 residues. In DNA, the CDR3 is TGCAGTGCTAGAGACGGAGACATTTACTCCTACAATGAGCAGTACTTC. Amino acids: CSARDGDIYSYNEQYF.

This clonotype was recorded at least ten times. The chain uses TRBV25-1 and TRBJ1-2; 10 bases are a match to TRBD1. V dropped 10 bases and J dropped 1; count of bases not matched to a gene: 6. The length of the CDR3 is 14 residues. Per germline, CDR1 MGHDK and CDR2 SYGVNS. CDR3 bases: TGTGCCATTCCGACAGGGGGCCATAACTATGGCTACACCTTC. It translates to CAIPTGGHNYGYTF.

The CDR3: CASSQGTDNQPQHF. The CDR3 DNA is TGCGCCAGCAGCCAAGGGACAGATAATCAGCCCCAGCATTTT. The rearrangement uses TRBV4-1 and TRBJ1-5; tentative D call: TRBD1 (6 bases). The germline V and J ends were trimmed by 1 base and 4 bases, with 8 bases remaining between them. Germline CDR1 reads MGHRA; CDR2 reads YSYEKL. The CDR3 runs to 14 residues.

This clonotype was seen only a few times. CDR3 nucleotide sequence: TGTGCCAGCAGCTTATCGGGGTTGGCAGATACGCAGTATTTT. Translated, it gives CASSLSGLADTQYF. The V and J genes are TRBV7-9 and TRBJ2-3, with a possible D match to TRBD2 (5 bases). V lost 2 bases to trimming and J lost 4 bases, with 10 bases between them. The CDR3 is made up of 14 amino acids. CDR1 and CDR2 from the germline V gene are SEHNR and FQNEAQ (reference sequence). Filled out from reference TRBV7-9 and TRBJ2-3, the complete variable domain reads DTGVSQNPRHKITKRGQNVTFRCDPISEHNRLYWYRQTLGQGPEFLTYFQNEAQLEKSRLLSDRFSAERPKGSFSTLEIQRTEQGDSAMYLCASSLSGLADTQYFGPGTRLTVL.

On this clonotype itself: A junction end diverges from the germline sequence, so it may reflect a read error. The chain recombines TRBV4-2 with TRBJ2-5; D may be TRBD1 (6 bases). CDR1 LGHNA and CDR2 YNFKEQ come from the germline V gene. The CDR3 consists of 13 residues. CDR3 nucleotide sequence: TGTGCCAGCAGCCCCGGACAGCAAGAGACCCAGTCCTTC. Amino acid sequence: CASSPGQQETQSF.

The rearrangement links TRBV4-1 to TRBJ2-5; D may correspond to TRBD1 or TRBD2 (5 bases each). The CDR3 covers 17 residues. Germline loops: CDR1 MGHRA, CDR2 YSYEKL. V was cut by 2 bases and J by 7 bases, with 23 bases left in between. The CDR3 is CASSQSISDKMAGTQYF. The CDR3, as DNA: TGCGCCAGCAGCCAATCGATTTCGGACAAAATGGCGGGGACCCAGTACTTC.

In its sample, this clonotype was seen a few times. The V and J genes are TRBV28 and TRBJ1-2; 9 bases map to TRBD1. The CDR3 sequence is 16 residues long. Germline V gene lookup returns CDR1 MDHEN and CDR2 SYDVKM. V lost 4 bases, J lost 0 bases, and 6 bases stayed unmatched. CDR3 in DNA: TGTGCCAGCAGTTATCCGGGACAGGGAACTAACTATGGCTACACCTTC. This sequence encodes CASSYPGQGTNYGYTF.

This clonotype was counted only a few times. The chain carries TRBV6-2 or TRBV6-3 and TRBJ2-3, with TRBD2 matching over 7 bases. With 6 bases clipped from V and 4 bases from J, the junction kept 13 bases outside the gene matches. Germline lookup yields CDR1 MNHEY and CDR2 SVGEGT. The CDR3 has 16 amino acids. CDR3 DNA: TGTGCCAGCAGCCTAAACGAAATGACTAGCCCAGATACGCAGTATTTT. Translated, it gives CASSLNEMTSPDTQYF.

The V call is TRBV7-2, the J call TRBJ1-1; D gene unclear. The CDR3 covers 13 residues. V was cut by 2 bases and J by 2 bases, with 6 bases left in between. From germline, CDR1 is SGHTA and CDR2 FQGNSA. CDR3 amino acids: CASSLIANTEAFF. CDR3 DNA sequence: TGTGCCAGCAGCTTAATAGCTAACACTGAAGCTTTCTTT.

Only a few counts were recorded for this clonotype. The CDR3 DNA sequence: TGTGCCATTAGACAGTCCAGCAATCAGCCCCAGCATTTT. Amino acids: CAIRQSSNQPQHF. This chain connects TRBV10-3 to TRBJ1-5, with D maybe TRBD1 (5 bases). The germline V and J ends were trimmed by 9 bases and 1 base, with 10 bases remaining between them. CDR3 length equals 13 residues. Germline values: CDR1 ENHRY, CDR2 SYGVKD.

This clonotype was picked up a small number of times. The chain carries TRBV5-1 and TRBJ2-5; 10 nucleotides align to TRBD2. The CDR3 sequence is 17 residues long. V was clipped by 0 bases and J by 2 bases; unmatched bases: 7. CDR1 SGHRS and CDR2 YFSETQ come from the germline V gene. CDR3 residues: CASSLGASGGVQETQYF. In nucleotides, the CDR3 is TGCGCCAGCAGCTTGGGGGCTAGCGGGGGAGTACAAGAGACCCAGTACTTC.

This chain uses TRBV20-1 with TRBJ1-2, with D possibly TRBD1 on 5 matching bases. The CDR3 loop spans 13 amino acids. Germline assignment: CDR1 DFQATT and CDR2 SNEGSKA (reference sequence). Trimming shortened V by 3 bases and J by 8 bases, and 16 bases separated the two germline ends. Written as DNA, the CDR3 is TGCAGTGCTAGGGTCCTCCGGGACGAGGGCTACACCTTC. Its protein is CSARVLRDEGYTF.

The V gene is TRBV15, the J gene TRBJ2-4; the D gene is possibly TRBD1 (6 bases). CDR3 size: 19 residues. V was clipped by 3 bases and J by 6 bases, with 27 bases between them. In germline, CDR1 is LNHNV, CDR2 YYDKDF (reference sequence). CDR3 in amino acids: CATSSRVAGTQFFPNIQYF. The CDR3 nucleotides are TGTGCCACCAGCAGCAGGGTCGCCGGGACACAATTTTTCCCAAACATTCAGTACTTC. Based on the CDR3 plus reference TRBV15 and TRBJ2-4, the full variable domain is DAMVIQNPRYQVTQFGKPVTLSCSQTLNHNVMYWYQQKSSQAPKLLFHYYDKDFNNEADTPDNFQSRRPNTSFCFLDIRSPGLGDTAMYLCATSSRVAGTQFFPNIQYFGAGTRLSVL.

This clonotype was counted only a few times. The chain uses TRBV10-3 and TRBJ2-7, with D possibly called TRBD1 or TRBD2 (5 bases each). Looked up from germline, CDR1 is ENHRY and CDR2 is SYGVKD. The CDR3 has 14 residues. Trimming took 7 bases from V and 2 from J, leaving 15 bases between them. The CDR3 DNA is TGTGCCATCAAAGCCGGGACGGAAGCCTACGAGCAGTACTTC. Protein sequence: CAIKAGTEAYEQYF.

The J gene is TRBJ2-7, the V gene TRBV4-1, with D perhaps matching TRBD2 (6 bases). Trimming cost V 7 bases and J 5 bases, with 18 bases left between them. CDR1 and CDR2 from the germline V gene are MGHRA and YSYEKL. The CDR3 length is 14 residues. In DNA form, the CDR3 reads TGCGCCAGCACCCCAGTGGGGGACTGGGACGAGCAGTACTTC. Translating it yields CASTPVGDWDEQYF.

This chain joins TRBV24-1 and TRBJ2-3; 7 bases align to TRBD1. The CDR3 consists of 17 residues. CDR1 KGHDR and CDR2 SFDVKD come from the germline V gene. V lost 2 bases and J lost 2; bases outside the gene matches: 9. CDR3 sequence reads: CATSDSRTGRFTDTQYF. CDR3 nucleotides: TGTGCCACCAGTGATTCCCGGACAGGCCGGTTCACAGATACGCAGTATTTT.

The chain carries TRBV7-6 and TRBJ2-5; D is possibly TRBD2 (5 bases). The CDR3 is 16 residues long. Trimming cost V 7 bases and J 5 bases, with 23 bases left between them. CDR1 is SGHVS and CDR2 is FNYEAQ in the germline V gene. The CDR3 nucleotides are TGTGCCAGCACCCTTCTAGGGCCAGCGGCTCTGGAGACCCAGTACTTC. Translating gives CASTLLGPAALETQYF.

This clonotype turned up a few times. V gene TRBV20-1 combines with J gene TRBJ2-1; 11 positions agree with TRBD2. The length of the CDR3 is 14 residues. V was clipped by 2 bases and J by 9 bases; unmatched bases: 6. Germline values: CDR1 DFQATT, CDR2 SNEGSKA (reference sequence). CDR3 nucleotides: TGCAGTGCTAGATTACGTAGCGGGGGGGTTGAGCAGTTCTTC. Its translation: CSARLRSGGVEQFF.

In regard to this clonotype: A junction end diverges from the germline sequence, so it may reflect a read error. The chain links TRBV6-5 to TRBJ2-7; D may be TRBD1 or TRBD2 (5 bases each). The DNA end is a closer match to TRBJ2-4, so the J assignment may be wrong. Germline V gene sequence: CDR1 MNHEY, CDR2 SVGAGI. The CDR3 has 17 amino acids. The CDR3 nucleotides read TGTGCCTGCAGTTACTCCCCACTAGGGGACCTAAAAAACATTCAGTACTTC. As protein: CACSYSPLGDLKNIQYF.

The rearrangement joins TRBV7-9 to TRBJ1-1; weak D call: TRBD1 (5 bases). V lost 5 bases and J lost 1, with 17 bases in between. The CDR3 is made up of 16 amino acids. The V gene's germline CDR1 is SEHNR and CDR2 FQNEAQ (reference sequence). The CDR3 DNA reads TGTGCCAGCAGCCCCACGAATCAGGGATGGAACACTGAAGCTTTCTTT. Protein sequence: CASSPTNQGWNTEAFF.

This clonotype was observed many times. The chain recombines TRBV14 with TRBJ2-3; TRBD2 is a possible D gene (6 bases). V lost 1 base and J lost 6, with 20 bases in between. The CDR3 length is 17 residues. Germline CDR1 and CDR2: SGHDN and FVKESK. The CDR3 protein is CASSQGSGSGSWDTQYF. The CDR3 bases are TGTGCCAGCAGCCAAGGCTCCGGTAGCGGTTCTTGGGATACGCAGTATTTT.

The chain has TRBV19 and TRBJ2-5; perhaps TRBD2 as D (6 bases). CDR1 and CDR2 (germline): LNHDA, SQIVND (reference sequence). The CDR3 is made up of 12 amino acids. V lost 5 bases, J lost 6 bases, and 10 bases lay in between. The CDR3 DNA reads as TGTGCCAGTAGTGTGGACTATCAGACCCAGTACTTC. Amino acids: CASSVDYQTQYF.

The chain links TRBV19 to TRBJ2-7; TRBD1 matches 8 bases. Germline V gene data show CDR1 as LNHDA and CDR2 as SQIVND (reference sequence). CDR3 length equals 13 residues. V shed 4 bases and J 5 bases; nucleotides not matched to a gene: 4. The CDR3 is CASSRTGTNEQYF. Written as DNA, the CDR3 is TGTGCCAGTAGTAGGACAGGGACGAACGAGCAGTACTTC.